The present entry profiles one T cell receptor beta chain with its context. The target antigen is unknown. Per the germline V gene, CDR1 is MGHRA and CDR2 is YSYEKL. The CDR3 is 15 residues long. Sequenced by immunoSEQ multiplex PCR; TCRdb stores in-frame clones only, minus some. The sample has tens of thousands of clones, about three quarters seen once. Every patient relapsed after autologous stem cell transplantation, and brentuximab vedotin exposure varied. The data were obtained in a study of PD-1 blockade in classical Hodgkin lymphoma. Whole-study results and caveats: Healthy donors reportedly exceeded newly diagnosed patients in baseline TCR diversity. There remain no defined causes for the repertoire differences, which possibly reflect disease activity or prior therapy.

Specimen: peripheral blood mononuclear cells (PBMCs), collected at baseline. The receptor was isolated from a human donor with classical Hodgkin lymphoma. The chain uses TRBV4-1 and TRBJ2-5; D unclear. The end of the DNA is better explained by TRBJ2-7, so the J call may be wrong. The CDR3 bases are TGCGCCAGCAGCCAAGAAGGCTCCTCGTCCTACGAGCAGTACTTC. It encodes CASSQEGSSSYEQYF.